This TCR beta chain was sequenced during a study of blood T cell repertoires in COVID-19. Study details: Both acute and convalescent COVID-19 samples were obtained from the United States, Italy and Spain. Nucleic acid was either cDNA or gDNA, and it came from T cells, B-cell-depleted T cells, or PBMCs.

The CDR3 contains 13 residues. The germline V gene encodes CDR1 GTSNPN and CDR2 SVGIG (reference sequence). The V end was cut by 5 bases, the J end by 2 bases, with 10 bases between. The method was immunoSEQ multiplex PCR; TCRdb's version includes in-frame clones alone and lacks a portion of them. The sample lists under 350,000 clones, under 90% occurring once. This sequence joins TRBV30 and TRBJ1-3, with a tentative D call TRBD1 (6 bases). The material sequenced was PBMCs or T cells enriched from blood (not recorded which). The TCR was taken from a woman aged 55 to 70 who had recovered from COVID-19. In nucleotides, the CDR3 is TGTGCCTGGGGAACAGGGACTGGAAACACCATATATTTT. Protein product: CAWGTGTGNTIYF.